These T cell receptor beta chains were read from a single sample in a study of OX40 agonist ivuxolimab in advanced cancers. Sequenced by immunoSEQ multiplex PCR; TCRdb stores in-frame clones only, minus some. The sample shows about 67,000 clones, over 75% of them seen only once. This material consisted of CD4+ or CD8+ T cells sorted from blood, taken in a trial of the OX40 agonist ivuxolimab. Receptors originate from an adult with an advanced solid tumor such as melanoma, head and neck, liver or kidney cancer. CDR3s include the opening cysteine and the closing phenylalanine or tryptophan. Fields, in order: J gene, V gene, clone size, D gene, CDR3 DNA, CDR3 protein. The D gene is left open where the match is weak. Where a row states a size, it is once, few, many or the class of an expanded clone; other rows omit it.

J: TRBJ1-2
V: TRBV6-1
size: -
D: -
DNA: TGTGCCAGCAGCCCGGGACGCGAGAACTATGGCTACACCTTC
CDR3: CASSPGRENYGYTF

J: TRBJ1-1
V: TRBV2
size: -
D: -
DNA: TGTGCCAGCAAATGGGATGGGCTGAGACTGAACACTGAAGCTTTCTTT
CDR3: CASKWDGLRLNTEAFF

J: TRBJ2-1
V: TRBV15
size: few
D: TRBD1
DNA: TGTGCCACCAGCAGAGATAAGACAGGGTGGGCTGAGCAGTTCTTC
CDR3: CATSRDKTGWAEQFF

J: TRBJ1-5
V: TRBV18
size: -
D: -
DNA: TGTGCCAGCTCACCGGACGACAATCAGCCCCAGCATTTT
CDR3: CASSPDDNQPQHF

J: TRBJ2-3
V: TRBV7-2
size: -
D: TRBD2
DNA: TGTGCCAGCAGCTTGTCCGGGACTAGCGGTACAGATACGCAGTATTTT
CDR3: CASSLSGTSGTDTQYF

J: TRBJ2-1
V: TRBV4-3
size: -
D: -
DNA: TGCGCCAGCAGCCAAGGGTATGATGCAGCTTACAATGAGCAGTTCTTC
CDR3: CASSQGYDAAYNEQFF

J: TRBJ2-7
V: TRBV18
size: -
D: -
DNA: TGTGCCAGCTCACCCCTCCCGAAGGGGTCCCACGAGCAGTACTTC
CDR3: CASSPLPKGSHEQYF

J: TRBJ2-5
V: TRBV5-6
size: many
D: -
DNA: TGTGCCAGCAGCTTGAAAGAGGGTACGGAACAAGAGACCCAGTACTTC
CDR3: CASSLKEGTEQETQYF

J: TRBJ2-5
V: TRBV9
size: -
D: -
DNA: TGTGCCAGCAGCGCCCGACAGGGCCTGGGGGGAGAGACCCAGTACTTC
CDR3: CASSARQGLGGETQYF

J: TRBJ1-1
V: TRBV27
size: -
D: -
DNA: TGTGCCAGCATCCCAGAGTCGTTCACTGAAGCTTTCTTT
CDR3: CASIPESFTEAFF

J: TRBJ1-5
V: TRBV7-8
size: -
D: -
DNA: TGTGCCAGCAGCCTCCACCGGGGCAGGGACCACCAGCCCCAGCATTTT
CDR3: CASSLHRGRDHQPQHF

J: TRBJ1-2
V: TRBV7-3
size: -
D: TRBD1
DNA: TGTGCCAGCAGCTTAAACAGGGGAGGCGATGGCTACACCTTC
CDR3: CASSLNRGGDGYTF

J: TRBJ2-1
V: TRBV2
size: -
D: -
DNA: TGTGCCAGCAGTGACCTCCACAGGGATGGGAGCCATGAGCAGTTCTTC
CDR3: CASSDLHRDGSHEQFF

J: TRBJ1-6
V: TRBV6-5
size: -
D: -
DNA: TGTGCCACCCGTTCAGAGGGAAAAAATAATTCACCCCTCCACTTT
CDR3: CATRSEGKNNSPLHF